This T cell receptor (beta chain) came from a study of T cell responses to AZD1222 COVID-19 vaccine. Here immunoSEQ multiplex PCR was the method, and the copy in TCRdb shows in-frame clones only, minus some. The sample lists fewer than 90,000 clones, roughly 90% seen once, with around 7% in the top ten. CDR3 length equals 14 residues. Germline CDR1 and CDR2: SNHLY and FYNNEI. J lost 1 base, V lost 6 bases, and 3 bases had no gene match. This sample comprised peripheral blood, obtained 28 days after the second AZD1222 dose. The chain employs TRBV2 and TRBJ1-5; 7 bases agree with TRBD1. This receptor was obtained from an adult who received the AZD1222 COVID-19 vaccine. Written as DNA, the CDR3 is TGTGCCAGCAGGGTGGGACAGAGCAATCAGCCCCAGCATTTT. As protein: CASRVGQSNQPQHF.